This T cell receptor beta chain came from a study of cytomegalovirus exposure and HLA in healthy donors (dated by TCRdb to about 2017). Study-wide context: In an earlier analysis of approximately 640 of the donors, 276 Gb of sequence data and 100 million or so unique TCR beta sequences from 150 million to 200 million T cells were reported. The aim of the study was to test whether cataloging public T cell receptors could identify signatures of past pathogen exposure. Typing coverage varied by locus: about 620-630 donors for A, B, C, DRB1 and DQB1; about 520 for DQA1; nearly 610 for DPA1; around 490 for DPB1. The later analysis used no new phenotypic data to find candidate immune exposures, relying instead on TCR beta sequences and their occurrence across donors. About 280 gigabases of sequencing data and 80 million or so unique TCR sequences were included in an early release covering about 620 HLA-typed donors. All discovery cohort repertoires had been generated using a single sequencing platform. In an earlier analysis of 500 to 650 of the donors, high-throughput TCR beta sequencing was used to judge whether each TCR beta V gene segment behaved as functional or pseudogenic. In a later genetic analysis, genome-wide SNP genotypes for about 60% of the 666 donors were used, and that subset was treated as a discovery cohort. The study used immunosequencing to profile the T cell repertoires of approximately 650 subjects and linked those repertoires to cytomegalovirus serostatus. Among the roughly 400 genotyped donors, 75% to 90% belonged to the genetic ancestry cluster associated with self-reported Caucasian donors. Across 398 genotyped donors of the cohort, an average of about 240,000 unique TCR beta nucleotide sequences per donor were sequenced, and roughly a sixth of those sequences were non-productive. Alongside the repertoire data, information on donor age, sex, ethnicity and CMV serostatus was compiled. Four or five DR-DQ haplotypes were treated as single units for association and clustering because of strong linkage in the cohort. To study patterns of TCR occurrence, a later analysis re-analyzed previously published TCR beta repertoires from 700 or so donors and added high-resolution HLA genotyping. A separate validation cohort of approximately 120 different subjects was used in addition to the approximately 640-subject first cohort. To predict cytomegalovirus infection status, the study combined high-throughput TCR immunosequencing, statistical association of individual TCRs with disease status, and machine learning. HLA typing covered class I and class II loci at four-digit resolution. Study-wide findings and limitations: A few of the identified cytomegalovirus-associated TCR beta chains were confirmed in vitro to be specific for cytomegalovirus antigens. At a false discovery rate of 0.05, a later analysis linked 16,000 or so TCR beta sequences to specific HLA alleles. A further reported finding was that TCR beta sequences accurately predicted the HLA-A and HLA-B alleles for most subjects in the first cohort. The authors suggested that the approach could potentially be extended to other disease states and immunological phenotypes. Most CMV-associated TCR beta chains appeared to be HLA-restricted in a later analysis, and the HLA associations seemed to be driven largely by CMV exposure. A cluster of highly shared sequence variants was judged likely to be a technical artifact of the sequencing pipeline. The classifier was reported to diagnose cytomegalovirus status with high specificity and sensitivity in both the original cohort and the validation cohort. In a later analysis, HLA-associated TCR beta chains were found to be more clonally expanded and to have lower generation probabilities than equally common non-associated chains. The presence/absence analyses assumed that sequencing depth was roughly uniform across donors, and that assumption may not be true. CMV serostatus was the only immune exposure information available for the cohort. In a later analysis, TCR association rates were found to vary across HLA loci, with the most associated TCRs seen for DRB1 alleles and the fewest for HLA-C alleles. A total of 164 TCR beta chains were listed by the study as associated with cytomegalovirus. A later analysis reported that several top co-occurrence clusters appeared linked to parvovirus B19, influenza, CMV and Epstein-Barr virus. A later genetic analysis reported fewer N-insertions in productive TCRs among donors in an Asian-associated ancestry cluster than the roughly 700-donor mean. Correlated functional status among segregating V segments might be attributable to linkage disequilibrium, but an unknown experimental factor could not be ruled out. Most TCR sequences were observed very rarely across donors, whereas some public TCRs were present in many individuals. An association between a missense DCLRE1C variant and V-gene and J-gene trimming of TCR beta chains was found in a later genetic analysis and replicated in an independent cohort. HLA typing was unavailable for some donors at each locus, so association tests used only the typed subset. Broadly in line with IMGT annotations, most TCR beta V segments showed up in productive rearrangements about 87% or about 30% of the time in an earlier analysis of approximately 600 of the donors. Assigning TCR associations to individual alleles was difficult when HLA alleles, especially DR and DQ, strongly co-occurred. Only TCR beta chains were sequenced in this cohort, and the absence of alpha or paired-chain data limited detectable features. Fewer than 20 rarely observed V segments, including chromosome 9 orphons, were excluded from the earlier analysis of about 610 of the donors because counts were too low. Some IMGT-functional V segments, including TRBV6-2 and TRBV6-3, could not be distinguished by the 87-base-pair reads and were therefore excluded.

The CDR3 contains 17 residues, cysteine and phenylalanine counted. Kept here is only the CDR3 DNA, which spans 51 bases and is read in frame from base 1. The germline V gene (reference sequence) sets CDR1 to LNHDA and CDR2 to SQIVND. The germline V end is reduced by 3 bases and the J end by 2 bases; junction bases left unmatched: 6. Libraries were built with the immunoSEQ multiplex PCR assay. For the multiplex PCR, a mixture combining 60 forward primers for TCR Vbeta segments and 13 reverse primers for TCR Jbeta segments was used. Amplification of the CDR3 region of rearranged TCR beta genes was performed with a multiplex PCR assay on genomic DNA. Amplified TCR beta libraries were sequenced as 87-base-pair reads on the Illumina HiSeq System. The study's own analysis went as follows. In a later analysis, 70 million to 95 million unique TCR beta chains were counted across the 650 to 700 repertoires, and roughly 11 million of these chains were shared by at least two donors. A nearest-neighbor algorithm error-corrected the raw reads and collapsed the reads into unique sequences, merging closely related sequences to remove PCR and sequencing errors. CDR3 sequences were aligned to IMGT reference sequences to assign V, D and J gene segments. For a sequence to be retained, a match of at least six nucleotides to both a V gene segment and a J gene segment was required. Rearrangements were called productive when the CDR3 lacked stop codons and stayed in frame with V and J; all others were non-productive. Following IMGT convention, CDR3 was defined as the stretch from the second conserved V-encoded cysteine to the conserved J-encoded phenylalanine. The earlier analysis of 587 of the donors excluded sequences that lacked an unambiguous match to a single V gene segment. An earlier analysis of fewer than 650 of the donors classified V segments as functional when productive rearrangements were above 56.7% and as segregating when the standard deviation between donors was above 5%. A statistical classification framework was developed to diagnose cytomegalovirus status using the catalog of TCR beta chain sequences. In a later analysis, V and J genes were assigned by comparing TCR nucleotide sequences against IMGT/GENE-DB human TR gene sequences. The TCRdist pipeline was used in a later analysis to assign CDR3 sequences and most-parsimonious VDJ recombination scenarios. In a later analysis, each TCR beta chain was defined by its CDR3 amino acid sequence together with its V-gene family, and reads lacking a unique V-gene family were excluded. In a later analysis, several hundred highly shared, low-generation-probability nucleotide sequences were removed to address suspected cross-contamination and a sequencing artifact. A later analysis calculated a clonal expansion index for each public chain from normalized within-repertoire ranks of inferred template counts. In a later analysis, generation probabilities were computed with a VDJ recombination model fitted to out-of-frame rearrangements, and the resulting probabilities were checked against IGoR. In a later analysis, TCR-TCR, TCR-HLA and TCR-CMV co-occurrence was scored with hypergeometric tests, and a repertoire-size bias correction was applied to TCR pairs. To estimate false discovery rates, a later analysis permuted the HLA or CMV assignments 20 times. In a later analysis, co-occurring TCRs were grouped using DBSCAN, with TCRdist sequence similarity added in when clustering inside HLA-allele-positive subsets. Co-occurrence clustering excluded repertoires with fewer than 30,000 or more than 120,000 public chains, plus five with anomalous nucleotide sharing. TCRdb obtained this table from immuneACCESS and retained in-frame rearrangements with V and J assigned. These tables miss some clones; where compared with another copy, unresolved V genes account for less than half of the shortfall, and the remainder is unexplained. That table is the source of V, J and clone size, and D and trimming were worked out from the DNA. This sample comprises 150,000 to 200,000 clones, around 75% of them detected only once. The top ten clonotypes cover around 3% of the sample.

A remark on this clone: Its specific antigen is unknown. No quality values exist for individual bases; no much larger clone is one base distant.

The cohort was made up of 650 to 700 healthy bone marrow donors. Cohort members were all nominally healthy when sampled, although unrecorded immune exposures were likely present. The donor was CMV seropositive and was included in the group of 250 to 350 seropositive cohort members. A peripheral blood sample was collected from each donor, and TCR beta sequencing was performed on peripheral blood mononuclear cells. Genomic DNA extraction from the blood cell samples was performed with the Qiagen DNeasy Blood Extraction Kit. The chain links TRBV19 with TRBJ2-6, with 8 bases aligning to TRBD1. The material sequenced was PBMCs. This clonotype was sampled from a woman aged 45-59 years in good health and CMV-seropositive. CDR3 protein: CASSIGARGPGANVLTF. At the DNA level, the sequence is TGTGCCAGTAGTATTGGAGCCAGGGGGCCTGGGGCCAACGTCCTGACTTTC.